This T cell receptor (beta chain) emerged from a study of T cell responses to AZD1222 COVID-19 vaccine. This clone is termed medium-sized. The antigen is unknown. This CDR3 has 14 residues. Repertoires were generated with immunoSEQ multiplex PCR, while TCRdb's copy carries only in-frame clones and drops some. The data contain roughly 180,000 clones, roughly nine tenths of them singletons. Study-level points and caveats: Only after the peak T cell response were repertoires sampled. Reports say nearly half of spike-specific TCRs go after unmutated variant regions.

This TCR was sampled from an adult who received the AZD1222 COVID-19 vaccine. The sample in question was peripheral blood, obtained 28 days after the second AZD1222 dose. This chain links TRBV21-1 with TRBJ2-7; the D call TRBD1 from the table was never checked on the DNA. TRBV21-1 counts as a pseudogene. The CDR3 nucleotides are TGTGCCAGCAGCAAACAGGGGACAATCCACGAGCAGTACTTC. Protein: CASSKQGTIHEQYF.